This T cell receptor (beta chain) was profiled in a study of T cells after yellow fever vaccination. This CDR3 has 13 amino acids. Trimming cost V 3 bases and J 6 bases, with 12 bases left between them. From germline, CDR1 is SGHTA and CDR2 FQGNSA. From the 5' RACE reads, TCRdb called clonotypes with MiXCR, one entry per CDR3 protein. This sample carries some 500,000 distinct CDR3 sequences, around an eighth of them seen once, and the ten largest clones take roughly 13%. This clonotype was seen only a few times. This specimen was PBMCs, taken on the day of the yellow fever booster vaccination. The receptor's source is a man aged 25 to 40 who received the YFV17D yellow fever vaccine. The J gene is TRBJ2-7, the V gene TRBV7-2; D not certain. CDR3 DNA sequence: TGTGCCAGCAGCTTGGGTTCCCGCCGCGAGCAGTACTTC. As protein: CASSLGSRREQYF.